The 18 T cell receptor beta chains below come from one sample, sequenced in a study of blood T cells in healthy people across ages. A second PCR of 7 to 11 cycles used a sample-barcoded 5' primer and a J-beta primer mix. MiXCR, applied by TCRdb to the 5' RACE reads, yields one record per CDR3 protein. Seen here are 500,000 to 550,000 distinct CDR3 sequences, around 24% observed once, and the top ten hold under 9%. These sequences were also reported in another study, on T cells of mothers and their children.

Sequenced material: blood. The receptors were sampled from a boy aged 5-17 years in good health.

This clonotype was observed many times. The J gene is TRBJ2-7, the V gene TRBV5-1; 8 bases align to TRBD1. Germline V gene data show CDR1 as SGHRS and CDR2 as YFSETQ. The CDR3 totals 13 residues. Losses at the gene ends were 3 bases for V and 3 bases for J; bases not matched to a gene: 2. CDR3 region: CASSWTGSYEQYF. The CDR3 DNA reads TGCGCCAGCAGCTGGACAGGGAGCTACGAGCAGTACTTC.

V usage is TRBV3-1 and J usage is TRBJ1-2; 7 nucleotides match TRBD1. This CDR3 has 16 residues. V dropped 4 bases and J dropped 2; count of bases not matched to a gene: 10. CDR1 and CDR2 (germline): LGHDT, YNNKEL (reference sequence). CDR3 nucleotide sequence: TGTGCCAGCAGCCCTAAGGGAGTACAGGGGAACTATGGCTACACCTTC. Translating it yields CASSPKGVQGNYGYTF.

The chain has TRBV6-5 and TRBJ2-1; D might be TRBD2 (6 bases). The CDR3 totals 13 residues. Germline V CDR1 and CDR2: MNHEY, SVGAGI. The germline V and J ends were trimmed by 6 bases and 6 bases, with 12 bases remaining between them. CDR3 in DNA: TGTGCCAGCAGCCTCCGGACTACCAATGAGCAGTTCTTC. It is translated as CASSLRTTNEQFF.

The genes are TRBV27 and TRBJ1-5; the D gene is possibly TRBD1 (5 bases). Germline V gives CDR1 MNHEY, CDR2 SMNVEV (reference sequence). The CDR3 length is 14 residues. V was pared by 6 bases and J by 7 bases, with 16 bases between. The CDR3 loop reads CASSYQPQGQPQHF. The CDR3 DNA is TGTGCCAGCAGCTATCAGCCTCAGGGACAGCCCCAGCATTTT.

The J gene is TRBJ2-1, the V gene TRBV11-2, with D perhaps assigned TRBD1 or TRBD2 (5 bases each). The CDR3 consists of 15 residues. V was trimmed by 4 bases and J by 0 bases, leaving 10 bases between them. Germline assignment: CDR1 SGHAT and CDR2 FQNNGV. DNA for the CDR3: TGTGCCAGCAGCTCCGGGACCCCCTCCTACAATGAGCAGTTCTTC. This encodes CASSSGTPSYNEQFF. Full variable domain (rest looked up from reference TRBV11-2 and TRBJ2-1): EAGVAQSPRYKIIEKRQSVAFWCNPISGHATLYWYQQILGQGPKLLIQFQNNGVVDDSQLPKDRFSAERLKGVDSTLKIQPAKLEDSAVYLCASSSGTPSYNEQFFGPGTRLTVL.

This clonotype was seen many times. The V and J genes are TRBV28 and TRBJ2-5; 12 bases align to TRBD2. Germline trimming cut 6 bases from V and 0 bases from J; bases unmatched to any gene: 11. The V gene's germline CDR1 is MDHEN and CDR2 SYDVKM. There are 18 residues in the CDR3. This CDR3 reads CASSWGASGRANQETQYF. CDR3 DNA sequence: TGTGCCAGCAGCTGGGGGGCTAGCGGGAGGGCCAACCAAGAGACCCAGTACTTC.

The CDR3 reads CASRKDTVPEGYTF. The CDR3 DNA reads as TGTGCCAGCAGAAAGGACACTGTCCCGGAGGGCTACACCTTC. This rearrangement joins TRBV6-2 or TRBV6-3 to TRBJ1-2; tentative D call: TRBD1 (5 bases). Germline V CDR1 and CDR2: MNHEY, SVGEGT. The CDR3 consists of 14 residues. The V gene lost 6 bases and the J gene lost 8 bases, with 19 bases spanning the gap.

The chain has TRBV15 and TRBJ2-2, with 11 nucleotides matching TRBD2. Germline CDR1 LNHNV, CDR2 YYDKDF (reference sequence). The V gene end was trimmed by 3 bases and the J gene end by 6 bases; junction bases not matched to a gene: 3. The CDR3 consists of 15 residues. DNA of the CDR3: TGTGCCACCAGCAGTAGCGGGAGGGCTTCCGGGGAGCTGTTTTTT. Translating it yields CATSSSGRASGELFF.

The CDR3, as DNA: TGTGCCAGCAGGGGTACGGGGCGAGATACGCAGTATTTT. As protein: CASRGTGRDTQYF. The chain recombines TRBV28 with TRBJ2-3; D may correspond to TRBD1 or TRBD2 (5 bases each). Between the trimmed V and J ends, which lost 6 bases and 5 bases, there was a span of 12 bases. The CDR3 covers 13 residues. Per the germline V gene, CDR1 is MDHEN and CDR2 is SYDVKM.

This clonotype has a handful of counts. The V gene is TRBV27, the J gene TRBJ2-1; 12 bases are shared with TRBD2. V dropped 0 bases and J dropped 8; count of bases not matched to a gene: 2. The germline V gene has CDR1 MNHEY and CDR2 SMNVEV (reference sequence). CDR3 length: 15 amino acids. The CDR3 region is CASSLSPSGRDEQFF. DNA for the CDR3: TGTGCCAGCAGTTTATCTCCTAGCGGGAGGGATGAGCAGTTCTTC.

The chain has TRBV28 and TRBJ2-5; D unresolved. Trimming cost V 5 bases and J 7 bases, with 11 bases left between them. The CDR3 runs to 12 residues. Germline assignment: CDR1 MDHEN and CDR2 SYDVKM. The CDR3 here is CASSPLPGTQYF. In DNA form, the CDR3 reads TGTGCCAGCAGTCCCCTCCCTGGGACCCAGTACTTC.

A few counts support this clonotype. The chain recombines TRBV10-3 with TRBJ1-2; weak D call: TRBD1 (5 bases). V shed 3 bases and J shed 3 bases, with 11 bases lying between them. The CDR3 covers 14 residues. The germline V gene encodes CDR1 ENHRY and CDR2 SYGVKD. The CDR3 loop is CAISERGGHYGYTF. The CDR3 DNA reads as TGTGCCATCAGTGAACGGGGGGGTCACTATGGCTACACCTTC.

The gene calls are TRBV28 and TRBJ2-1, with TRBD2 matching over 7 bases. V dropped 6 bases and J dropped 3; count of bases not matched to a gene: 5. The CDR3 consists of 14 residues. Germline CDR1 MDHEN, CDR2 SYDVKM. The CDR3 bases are TGTGCCAGCAGACAGGAGCGGGGCTACAATGAGCAGTTCTTC. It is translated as CASRQERGYNEQFF.

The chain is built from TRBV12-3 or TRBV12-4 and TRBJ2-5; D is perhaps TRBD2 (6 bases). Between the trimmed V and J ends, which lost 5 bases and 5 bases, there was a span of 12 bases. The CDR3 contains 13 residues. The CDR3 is CASSPSTSETQYF. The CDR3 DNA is TGTGCCAGCAGTCCCTCGACTAGTGAGACCCAGTACTTC.

DNA of the CDR3: TGTGCCAGCAGTGAAGGGGGACAGGGTGGGACCCAGTACTTC. Protein sequence: CASSEGGQGGTQYF. The chain carries TRBV2 and TRBJ2-5; TRBD1 matches 9 bases. The CDR3 contains 14 residues. The germline gives CDR1 SNHLY, CDR2 FYNNEI. Unmatched junction bases numbered 4, after V lost 1 base and J lost 7 bases.

This CDR3 reads CASSQDARQGNRKLFF. The CDR3 DNA reads TGCGCCAGCAGCCAAGATGCCAGGCAGGGAAACAGAAAACTGTTTTTT. This chain connects TRBV4-3 to TRBJ1-4; TRBD1 might be the D (5 bases). Trimming took off 0 bases at V and 10 bases at J, with 18 bases between the two ends. Looked up from germline, CDR1 is LGHNA and CDR2 is YSLEER. This CDR3 comprises 16 residues.

The CDR3 nucleotides read TGTGCCAGCAGCAAACGGGGAGGACCAACGGCGGGCTACGAGCAGTACTTC. Its translation: CASSKRGGPTAGYEQYF. The chain employs TRBV21-1 and TRBJ2-7; the table calls TRBD2, which could not be checked here. TRBV21-1 is designated a pseudogene. The CDR3 loop spans 17 amino acids.

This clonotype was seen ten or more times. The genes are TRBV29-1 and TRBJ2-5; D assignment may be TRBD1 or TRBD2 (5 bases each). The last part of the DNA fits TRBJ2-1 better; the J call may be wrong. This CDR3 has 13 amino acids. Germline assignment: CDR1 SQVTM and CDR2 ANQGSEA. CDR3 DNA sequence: TGCAGCGTTGTAGGGACCTCCGAGGATGAGCAGTTCTTC. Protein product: CSVVGTSEDEQFF.